The 27 T cell receptor beta chains given below trace back to one sample, sequenced in a study of brain T cells in children with intractable seizures. Clones were read by immunoSEQ multiplex PCR, and TCRdb kept only the in-frame ones, dropping some. There are fewer than 25,000 clones in the sample; 90% to 95% occur only once, and about 6% lies in the top ten. Sequences were derived from peripheral blood, sampled at surgery. All receptors come from a boy younger than 18 with focal cortical dysplasia and intractable seizures.

The genes are TRBV6-1 and TRBJ1-5; TRBD1 aligns across 7 bases. Trimming cost V 4 bases and J 0 bases; bases outside gene matches: 9. This CDR3 is built from 17 residues. CDR1 MNHNS and CDR2 SASEGT come from the germline V gene. CDR3 loop: CASSVGDRVDSNQPQHF. The CDR3 coding sequence is TGTGCCAGCAGTGTAGGGGACAGAGTTGATAGCAATCAGCCCCAGCATTTT.

This chain links TRBV7-8 with TRBJ1-6; the match to TRBD1 covers 8 bases. The CDR3 is 14 residues long. Trimming took 1 base from V and 11 from J; bases not matched to a gene: 4. Germline CDR1 reads SGHVS; CDR2 reads FQNEAQ. Written as DNA, the CDR3 is TGTGCCAGCAGCTTAGGGCAGGGGGCCACACCCCTCCACTTT. Protein: CASSLGQGATPLHF.

The chain carries TRBV2 and TRBJ2-1, with 8 bases matching TRBD2. V was clipped by 4 bases and J by 6 bases; unmatched bases: 5. The CDR3 spans 14 residues. Per the germline V gene, CDR1 is SNHLY and CDR2 is FYNNEI. The CDR3 region is CASSASGRGNEQFF. CDR3 sequence (DNA): TGTGCCAGCAGTGCCAGCGGGAGAGGCAATGAGCAGTTCTTC.

The chain joins TRBV18 to TRBJ2-2; D ambiguous. The CDR3 totals 16 residues. With 2 bases removed from V and 1 base from J, the gap between germline ends came to 11 bases. CDR1 is KGHSH, CDR2 LQKENI, per germline. CDR3 bases: TGTGCCAGCTCACCATATTTGCCAGAGAACACCGGGGAGCTGTTTTTT. Translating it yields CASSPYLPENTGELFF.

This chain uses TRBV5-1 with TRBJ2-1, with 9 bases aligning to TRBD2. This CDR3 region has 17 residues. V was pared by 3 bases and J by 8 bases, with 15 bases of the junction left unmatched. CDR1 SGHRS and CDR2 YFSETQ come from the germline V gene. The CDR3 DNA sequence: TGCGCCAGCAGCTCCCCCGTCCAAGCGGGGGGAGGCGATGAGCAGTTCTTC. Its protein product is CASSSPVQAGGGDEQFF.

The chain links TRBV3-1 (or the pseudogene TRBV3-2) to TRBJ1-1; possible D gene TRBD1, 6 bases. V lost 2 bases and J lost 6, with 10 bases in between. Germline CDR1 is LGHDT and CDR2 is YNNKEL (reference sequence). The CDR3 has 13 residues. CDR3 in amino acids: CASSQWEGAEAFF. The CDR3 DNA reads as TGTGCCAGCAGCCAATGGGAGGGGGCTGAAGCTTTCTTT.

The chain joins TRBV7-2 to TRBJ2-1, with TRBD2 matching 12 bases. The CDR3 has 15 residues. The V and J ends lost 5 bases and 8 bases, in that order; junction bases with no gene match: 7. CDR1 and CDR2 from the germline V gene are SGHTA and FQGNSA. In DNA, the CDR3 is TGTGCCAGCAGCCCACTAGCGGGAGGTGGTGATGAGCAGTTCTTC. Amino acid sequence: CASSPLAGGGDEQFF.

The CDR3, as DNA: TGCGCCAGCAGCCAAGAGACAGGGGGCGGAGAGACCCAGTACTTC. It is translated as CASSQETGGGETQYF. The V call is TRBV4-1, the J call TRBJ2-5, with TRBD1 matching over 10 bases. V shed 0 bases, J shed 4 bases, and the junction held 2 bases outside the gene matches. This CDR3 contains 15 residues. Germline CDR1 reads MGHRA; CDR2 reads YSYEKL.

The chain links TRBV6-5 to TRBJ1-6, with TRBD1 identical over 7 bases. This CDR3 comprises 16 residues. V was clipped by 2 bases and J by 9 bases; unmatched bases: 10. The germline V gene encodes CDR1 MNHEY and CDR2 SVGAGI. The CDR3 protein is CASSYRDRAPGSPLHF. The CDR3 DNA sequence: TGTGCCAGCAGTTACCGCGACAGGGCACCGGGTTCACCCCTCCACTTT.

The V gene is TRBV9, the J gene TRBJ2-2, with D possibly being TRBD1 or TRBD2 (5 bases each). The V gene's germline CDR1 is SGDLS and CDR2 YYNGEE. V was pared by 0 bases and J by 3 bases, with 9 bases between. The CDR3 is 15 amino acids. The CDR3 DNA follows: TGTGCCAGCAGCGTAGGAGGGGCGTACACCGGGGAGCTGTTTTTT. Residues: CASSVGGAYTGELFF.

This clone was picked up one time. The chain combines TRBV27 with TRBJ1-6, with D hard to call. The V end lost 1 base, the J end lost 4 bases, and 5 bases lay between the germline ends. The CDR3 is 14 residues long. Germline CDR1 reads MNHEY; CDR2 reads SMNVEV (reference sequence). The CDR3 sequence: CASSLWPYNSPLHF. The CDR3 nucleotides are TGTGCCAGCAGTTTATGGCCGTATAATTCACCCCTCCACTTT.

The chain couples TRBV7-8 to TRBJ1-6; D is unclear. V lost 5 bases and J 10 bases, leaving 18 bases between the germline ends. This CDR3 has 15 residues. CDR1 SGHVS and CDR2 FQNEAQ come from the germline V gene. CDR3 sequence: CASSLREGGGSPLHF. The CDR3 DNA reads TGTGCCAGCAGCCTCCGAGAGGGAGGAGGATCACCCCTCCACTTT.

This clone was seen a single time. The chain has TRBV20-1 and TRBJ2-2; D remains unclear. The germline CDR1 and CDR2 sequences are DFQATT and SNEGSKA (reference sequence). There are 11 residues in the CDR3. Trimming removed 1 base at V and 8 bases at J, with 5 bases between. The chain's CDR3 is CSARAWGELFF. In DNA form, the CDR3 reads TGCAGTGCTAGAGCATGGGGGGAGCTGTTTTTT.

This chain uses TRBV11-2 with TRBJ1-1, with a tentative D call TRBD1 (5 bases). Germline CDR1 SGHAT, CDR2 FQNNGV. The CDR3 covers 17 residues. V was clipped by 3 bases and J by 3 bases, with 20 bases between them. The CDR3 coding sequence is TGTGCCAGCAGCTTTCCCTTCGACAGTCCTCAGCACACTGAAGCTTTCTTT. Its protein product is CASSFPFDSPQHTEAFF.

CDR3: CASSSPMNTEAFF. In DNA, the CDR3 is TGTGCCAGCAGTTCCCCGATGAACACTGAAGCTTTCTTT. J is TRBJ1-1 and V is TRBV28, with D unclear. CDR1 and CDR2 from the germline V gene are MDHEN and SYDVKM. The ends were cut back, 4 bases at V and 0 bases at J, with 6 bases in the middle. The CDR3 totals 13 residues.

The chain combines TRBV9 with TRBJ1-2; a weak D match, TRBD1 (5 bases). The CDR3 covers 14 residues. The germline V gene has CDR1 SGDLS and CDR2 YYNGEE. Trimming shortened V by 0 bases and J by 2 bases, and 8 bases separated the two germline ends. CDR3 region: CASSVEPGNYGYTF. CDR3 sequence (DNA): TGTGCCAGCAGCGTAGAACCAGGGAACTATGGCTACACCTTC. The variable domain in full, with the rest retrieved from reference TRBV9 and TRBJ1-2, is DSGVTQTPKHLITATGQRVTLRCSPRSGDLSVYWYQQSLDQGLQFLIQYYNGEERAKGNILERFSAQQFPDLHSELNLSSLELGDSALYFCASSVEPGNYGYTFGSGTRLTVV.

The chain links TRBV5-1 to TRBJ2-1; D perhaps matches TRBD1 (6 bases). The germline V and J ends were trimmed by 7 bases and 0 bases, with 11 bases remaining between them. The CDR3 is made up of 14 amino acids. Germline V gene data show CDR1 as SGHRS and CDR2 as YFSETQ. The CDR3 spells CASSVDSSYNEQFF. Written as DNA, the CDR3 is TGCGCCAGCTCCGTGGACAGCTCCTACAATGAGCAGTTCTTC.

The chain employs TRBV3-1 (or the pseudogene TRBV3-2) and TRBJ1-1; D not resolved. V lost 1 base and J lost 10, with 16 bases in between. The CDR3 has 14 residues. Per germline, CDR1 LGHDT and CDR2 YNNKEL (reference sequence). This CDR3 is CASSQAYSDLRAFF. CDR3 nucleotide sequence: TGTGCCAGCAGCCAAGCATACAGCGACCTGAGAGCTTTCTTT.

V usage is TRBV5-1 and J usage is TRBJ2-1; 7 bases map to TRBD2. The CDR3 covers 14 residues. CDR1 and CDR2 from the germline V gene are SGHRS and YFSETQ. Losses at the gene ends were 5 bases for V and 4 bases for J; bases not matched to a gene: 6. CDR3 loop: CASSFGLVYNEQFF. The CDR3 nucleotides are TGCGCCAGCAGTTTCGGACTAGTTTACAATGAGCAGTTCTTC.

In its sample, this clone was seen a few times. This chain's CDR3 is CASSEYDSGANVLTF. CDR3 DNA: TGTGCCAGCAGTGAATACGACTCTGGGGCCAACGTCCTGACTTTC. The chain recombines TRBV6-1 with TRBJ2-6, with D hard to call. V lost 2 bases, J lost 0 bases, and 5 bases lay in between. This CDR3 region has 15 residues. CDR1 is MNHNS and CDR2 is SASEGT in the germline V gene.

The gene calls are TRBV27 and TRBJ1-5; D ambiguous. V dropped 3 bases and J dropped 1 base, with 4 bases sitting between them. CDR3 length equals 13 residues. Germline V gene lookup returns CDR1 MNHEY and CDR2 SMNVEV (reference sequence). The CDR3 loop is CASSFQSNQPQHF. CDR3 DNA: TGTGCCAGCAGTTTTCAGAGCAATCAGCCCCAGCATTTT.

The sample holds one count of this clone. V gene TRBV7-2 combines with J gene TRBJ2-7; TRBD1 matches at 10 bases. V trimming: 1 base; J trimming: 5 bases; junction bases outside the gene matches: 8. This CDR3 is 16 amino acids long. Germline CDR1 reads SGHTA; CDR2 reads FQGNSA. The CDR3 here is CASSLGSGTGAHEQYF. DNA for the CDR3: TGTGCCAGCAGCTTAGGATCCGGGACAGGGGCGCACGAGCAGTACTTC.

The chain couples TRBV12-5 to TRBJ2-3; maybe TRBD2 (6 bases). The CDR3 sequence is 16 residues long. Germline CDR1 is LGHNT and CDR2 is FRNRAP. V was clipped by 2 bases and J by 3 bases, with 15 bases between them. The CDR3: CASGLFLRGFTDTQYF. CDR3 in DNA: TGTGCTAGTGGTTTGTTCTTGCGGGGTTTTACAGATACGCAGTATTTT.

The CDR3 sequence is CASSPGQRVQETQYF. The CDR3 bases are TGTGCCAGCTCCCCAGGGCAGCGGGTACAAGAGACCCAGTACTTC. The chain has TRBV11-2 and TRBJ2-5; TRBD2 is a possible D gene (6 bases). Trimming shortened V by 8 bases and J by 2 bases, and 18 bases separated the two germline ends. There are 15 residues in the CDR3. The germline CDR1 and CDR2 sequences are SGHAT and FQNNGV.

This chain joins TRBV6-7 and TRBJ2-7; a possible D gene is TRBD1 (6 bases). TRBV6-7 is annotated as an ORF whose role is uncertain. The CDR3 runs to 14 residues. The V and J ends lost 2 bases and 1 base respectively, with 9 bases between them. The CDR3 loop is CASSYGTKSYEQYV. The CDR3 nucleotides are TGTGCCAGCAGTTACGGGACAAAATCCTACGAGCAGTACGTC.

The chain carries TRBV29-1 and TRBJ2-3; perhaps D is TRBD1 or TRBD2 (5 bases each). The V end lost 0 bases, the J end lost 6 bases, and 13 bases lay between the germline ends. Germline lookup yields CDR1 SQVTM and CDR2 ANQGSEA. CDR3 length: 14 residues. CDR3 residues: CSVEDRDAGDTQYF. The DNA for the CDR3 is TGCAGCGTTGAAGATAGGGACGCCGGGGATACGCAGTATTTT.

The rearrangement links TRBV5-4 to TRBJ2-5, with 7 positions matching TRBD2. With 1 base clipped from V and 2 bases from J, the junction kept 5 bases outside the gene matches. The CDR3 runs 15 residues. Germline V gene sequence: CDR1 SGHNT, CDR2 YYREEE (reference sequence). CDR3 nucleotide sequence: TGTGCCAGCAGCTTGCCGTGGGAGGGTCAAGAGACCCAGTACTTC. Amino acids: CASSLPWEGQETQYF.